The clone carrying this TCR beta chain was detected only a few times. Its specificity is not known. This CDR3 contains 14 residues. Trimming at V came to 5 bases and at J to 5 bases, leaving 5 bases not matched to a gene. Germline CDR1 SGHTA, CDR2 FQGNSA. The data derive from a study of T cells in Graves' hyperthyroidism and ophthalmopathy. About the study: Peripheral blood draws took place at initial diagnosis, ahead of any treatment. Notes on the study in general: Expanded thyroid clonotypes (above 0.001) were mostly also found in blood.

Amplification yielded TCR beta CDR3 regions, with RNA transcripts as the source. With the HTBI primer set, the TCR CDR3 went through a first round of RT-PCR. Each CDR3 protein is one row after TCRdb ran MiXCR on the multiplex PCR reads. The sample holds 300,000 to 450,000 distinct CDR3 sequences, roughly 25% seen once. Patients showing uncontrolled infection, other autoimmune disease, pregnancy or lactation were ineligible. Material: blood. The sequence was collected from a man aged 50 to 59 with Graves' hyperthyroidism. The chain is built from TRBV7-2 and TRBJ2-1; 8 bases match TRBD2. Written as DNA, the CDR3 is TGTGCCAGCAGCCTTCGAGCGGGAGACAATGAGCAGTTCTTC. This codes for CASSLRAGDNEQFF.